The entry that follows covers one T cell receptor beta chain sequence. Its antigen is not yet known. No much larger clonotype is one base removed from it; base qualities were not supplied. The data were taken from a study of blood T cell repertoires in COVID-19 (dated by TCRdb to 2020 to 2022). Regarding the study in general: Collaborator samples came from the United States, Italy and Spain and covered acute and convalescent phases of COVID-19. The prospective study material was composed of cDNA or gDNA derived from T cells, B-cell-depleted T cells, or PBMCs. Subjects who had been exposed to COVID-19, were actively infected with it, or had recovered from it provided the deeply sampled blood TCRbeta repertoires that made up the dataset. The repertoires were released in a freely available public database intended as a resource for research on the immune response to SARS-CoV-2. Samples came from the ongoing ImmuneRACE study (first 160 participants) plus 1,254 subjects from 6 global collaborators. The sample metadata nearly always contained a de-identified subject ID, COVID-19 status, age in years and sex. HLA class I and class II types, where available, came from metadata supplied by the sample provider rather than from assay-based typing.

TCRbeta CDR3 regions were amplified from genomic DNA by means of the immunoSEQ Assay, a bias-controlled multiplex PCR. Per the original workflow: The number of nucleated cells in each sample was estimated by amplification of reference gene primers within the assay. To quantify the absolute abundance of each unique TCRbeta CDR3 rearrangement, sequence reads were collapsed and filtered. For each sample, productive Simpson clonality was calculated by taking the square root of Simpson's diversity index across productive rearrangements. Sourced from immuneACCESS, this table was stored by TCRdb with only in-frame sequences that have V and J called. A share of the clones is absent; for the studies checked, an unresolved V gene accounts for under half, and the remainder has no known explanation. From that table come the V and J calls and clone size; the DNA was used to work out D and trimming. Across this sample there are 85,000 to 100,000 clones, with over 75% seen only once. The ten most abundant clones make up about 3.8% of the sample.

The paper as a whole reports these results and caveats: How much clinical and demographic metadata was included differed by source and by participant, and the metadata was provided uncurated.

Collaborating institutions collected whole blood in K2EDTA tubes following their own protocols. For TCRbeta analysis, collaborators shipped samples in one of three forms: frozen whole blood, isolated PBMCs, or DNA extracted from either of those sample types. CDR1 and CDR2, looked up from the germline V gene, are SGHVS and FQNEAQ. Counted from cysteine to phenylalanine, this CDR3 has 18 amino acids. Only CDR3 DNA remains: 54 bases, in frame from the first base. For this chain, trimming is 1 base at the V end and 3 bases at the J end, and the number of junction bases without a gene match is 6. This clonotype originated in a man aged 55 to 70 with acute or convalescent COVID-19. Material for sequencing was peripheral blood. The chain is assembled from TRBV7-8 and TRBJ2-3; 14 of the junction bases match TRBD2. CDR3 sequence: CASSLVGTSGSGTDTQYF. The DNA sequence is TGTGCCAGCAGCTTAGTGGGGACTAGCGGGAGTGGTACAGATACGCAGTATTTT.